This T cell receptor beta chain stems from a study of STAT5B mutations in CD4+ large granular lymphocyte leukemia. Study-wide background: Healthy donors showed HLA-associated enrichment of the CDR3 'QG' motif. Study outcomes and limitations: Top patient clones used TRBV06 genes more often: 8/27 versus 2/35 in controls. Without HLA matching, higher CD4+ than CD8+ T-LGLL clonality could reflect small sample size. Without putative leukemic clones, patient CD4-sorted repertoires remained more clonal than healthy CD4+ repertoires.

Looked up from germline, CDR1 is SGHTS and CDR2 is YDEGEE. The CDR3 loop spans 14 amino acids. Trimming at V came to 7 bases and at J to 8 bases, leaving 13 bases not matched to a gene. A remark on this clone: The antigen remains unidentified.

The table came from immunoSEQ multiplex PCR; TCRdb's copy has only in-frame clones and leaves some out. The sample consists of about 30,000 clones, more than 70% of them appearing once. The chain carries TRBV5-8 and TRBJ1-2, with 8 bases identical to TRBD1. The receptor's source is a human donor in good health. Sequencing was done on a sample of CD4+ T cells from blood buffy coats. CDR3 loop: CASARAGGALGYTF. CDR3 sequence (DNA): TGTGCCAGCGCCAGGGCAGGGGGCGCGTTGGGCTACACCTTC.